This T cell receptor beta chain originates from a study of blood T cell repertoires in COVID-19. Turning to the study itself: Researchers got acute and convalescent COVID-19 samples from the United States, Italy and Spain.

Source study methods: Counts of nucleated cells, estimated from reference gene primer amplification, were obtained. The repertoire was sequenced with immunoSEQ multiplex PCR; TCRdb's copy has only in-frame clones and lacks some. V, J and clone size are taken as reported in that table, and D and trimming were inferred from the DNA itself. The sample yields 240,000 or so clones, around 80% seen once. The germline V and J ends were trimmed by 8 bases and 0 bases, with 8 bases remaining between them. CDR3 size: 13 residues. Germline V CDR1 and CDR2: SGHNT, YENEEA. The sequence was collected from a young woman with acute or convalescent COVID-19. Sample: peripheral blood. The chain joins TRBV11-3 to TRBJ2-1; TRBD2 might be the D (5 bases). The CDR3 bases are TGTGCCAGCTCGAGCGGCTCCTACAATGAGCAGTTCTTC. Encoded protein: CASSSGSYNEQFF.